A selection of T cell receptor beta chains follows, all from one sample in a study of human T cells and chemical hapten exposure. Via MiXCR, TCRdb re-called the RACE reads, giving one row per CDR3 protein. The profile shows about 69,000 distinct CDR3 sequences, around a third of them singletons. The source was whole blood, collected in connection with sensitization to the hapten diphenylcyclopropenone (DPC). The receptors were sampled from a man aged 40-49 years with alopecia areata. Some clones in this sample may be carry-over from other donors' samples. The CDR3 runs from the conserved cysteine through the conserved F or W. D genes are given only for firm matches. Clone size is stated in some rows and not others, as once, few, many or a class when expanded.

>TRBJ2-7|-|-|TRBV5-1
CASSLESGEHYEQYF
TGCGCCAGCAGCTTGGAGTCCGGGGAACACTACGAGCAGTACTTC
>TRBJ1-1|TRBD1|-|TRBV5-1
CASSLRQGMNTEAFF
TGCGCCAGCAGCTTACGACAGGGCATGAACACTGAAGCTTTCTTT
>TRBJ2-5|-|-|TRBV3-1
CASSQEGLSRYF
TGTGCCAGCAGCCAAGAGGGACTCTCCCGGTACTTC
>TRBJ1-1|TRBD1|few|TRBV7-2
CASSFTPTGRTEAFF
TGTGCCAGCAGCTTCACACCGACAGGGAGGACTGAAGCTTTCTTT
>TRBJ2-5|-|-|TRBV20-1
CSASRQGIETQYF
TGCAGTGCTAGTAGGCAGGGTATCGAGACCCAGTACTTC
>TRBJ1-2|-|-|TRBV28
CASSQSTPYGYTF
TGTGCCAGCAGCCAAAGTACGCCCTATGGCTACACCTTC
>TRBJ2-7|-|-|TRBV15
CATRGIHEQYF
TGTGCCACCAGAGGGATCCACGAGCAGTACTTC
>TRBJ2-7|TRBD1|-|TRBV4-1
CASSQDWLTGVNEQYF
TGCGCCAGCAGCCAAGATTGGCTGACAGGGGTAAACGAGCAGTACTTC
>TRBJ2-5|-|few|TRBV6-2/TRBV6-3
CASSYLGGAETQYF
TGTGCCAGCAGTTACTTGGGCGGAGCGGAGACCCAGTACTTC
>TRBJ1-4|-|few|TRBV16
CASSQYITSGHLGKLFF
TGTGCCAGCAGCCAATATATTACATCCGGACATCTCGGGAAACTGTTTTTT
>TRBJ2-1|-|once|TRBV21-1
CASSKATSGILLYEQFF
TGTGCCAGCAGCAAAGCCACTAGCGGGATCCTCCTGTATGAGCAGTTCTTC
>TRBJ2-3|TRBD2|many|TRBV11-2
CASSLPTSGSSDTQYF
TGTGCCAGCAGCTTGCCGACTAGCGGGAGCTCAGATACGCAGTATTTT
>TRBJ1-1|-|-|TRBV5-5
CASSSRGLDTEAFF
TGTGCCAGCAGTTCACGGGGGTTGGACACTGAAGCTTTCTTT
>TRBJ2-5|-|-|TRBV21-1
CASKGTGATQYF
TGTGCCAGCAAGGGGACAGGGGCGACCCAGTACTTC
>TRBJ1-6|-|few|TRBV20-1
CSAKGGGNSPLHF
TGCAGTGCTAAGGGGGGGGGGAATTCACCCCTCCACTTT
>TRBJ1-2|-|-|TRBV2
CASSETGTANYGYTF
TGTGCCAGCAGTGAGACAGGCACAGCGAACTATGGCTACACCTTC
>TRBJ1-5|-|few|TRBV6-1
CASIHARGNQPQHF
TGTGCCAGCATCCATGCAAGGGGTAATCAGCCCCAGCATTTT
>TRBJ2-4|TRBD1|few|TRBV2
CASRGGLAKNIQYF
TGTGCCAGCAGAGGGGGCCTAGCCAAAAACATTCAGTACTTC
>TRBJ2-3|-|few|TRBV7-2
CASSLAIVAVITDTQYF
TGTGCCAGCAGCTTAGCGATCGTAGCGGTCATCACAGATACGCAGTATTTT
>TRBJ2-3|TRBD1|-|TRBV11-3
CASSTGTGFTDTQYF
TGTGCCAGCAGCACAGGGACAGGGTTCACAGATACGCAGTATTTT
>TRBJ2-7|TRBD2|-|TRBV27
CASSWTGRSSYEQYF
TGTGCCAGCAGTTGGACCGGGAGGAGCTCCTACGAGCAGTACTTC
>TRBJ2-7|TRBD1|few|TRBV11-3
CASSQGQGASYEQYF
TGTGCCAGCAGCCAAGGACAGGGGGCTTCTTACGAGCAGTACTTC
>TRBJ2-7|TRBD1|few|TRBV15
CATSSAGTGGREQYF
TGTGCCACCAGCAGCGCCGGGACAGGGGGCCGGGAGCAGTACTTC
>TRBJ1-3|-|few|TRBV11-3
CASSLARGNTIYF
TGTGCCAGCAGCTTGGCGAGAGGAAACACCATATATTTT
>TRBJ2-6|TRBD2|-|TRBV28
CASTSGGVGANVLTF
TGTGCCAGCACCTCCGGGGGGGTCGGGGCCAACGTCCTGACTTTC
>TRBJ1-2|-|few|TRBV28
CASSLRAYYGYTF
TGTGCCAGCAGTTTAAGGGCCTACTATGGCTACACCTTC